One sample yielded the 29 T cell receptor beta chains listed below, sequenced in a study of blood T cell repertoires in COVID-19. Assay used: immunoSEQ multiplex PCR; TCRdb lists only in-frame clones, some missing. The repertoire includes some 98,000 clones, roughly 80% of them detected once, and 9.5% to 13% sits in the top ten. Sequenced material: peripheral blood. All receptors derive from a man between 65 and 80 years old with active or convalescent COVID-19.

This chain joins TRBV3-1 (or the pseudogene TRBV3-2) and TRBJ1-1, with D maybe TRBD1 (6 bases). Germline V lookup: CDR1 LGHDT, CDR2 YNNKEL (reference sequence). With 1 base removed from V and 1 base from J, the gap between germline ends came to 10 bases. The CDR3 extends over 15 amino acids. The CDR3 region is CASSQGPRGNTEAFF. The CDR3 region has the DNA TGTGCCAGCAGCCAAGGTCCCAGGGGGAACACTGAAGCTTTCTTT.

The chain couples TRBV27 to TRBJ2-3, with 12 bases lining up with TRBD2. The germline gives CDR1 MNHEY, CDR2 SMNVEV (reference sequence). The CDR3 runs 17 residues. V lost 5 bases to trimming and J lost 2 bases; unmatched junction nucleotides: 8. The CDR3 loop is CASSHLWTSGDTDTQYF. The CDR3 DNA reads TGTGCCAGCAGTCACCTGTGGACTAGCGGGGACACAGATACGCAGTATTTT.

This rearrangement joins TRBV5-6 to TRBJ1-1, with 8 bases aligning to TRBD1. This CDR3 region has 13 residues. Losses at the gene ends were 5 bases for V and 8 bases for J; bases not matched to a gene: 8. In germline, CDR1 is SGHDT, CDR2 YYEEEE. The CDR3 is CASSTGTGFEAFF. The CDR3 nucleotides read TGTGCCAGCAGTACCGGGACAGGCTTCGAAGCTTTCTTT.

The chain combines TRBV30 with TRBJ2-5, with TRBD2 matching over 10 bases. Losses at the gene ends were 0 bases for V and 5 bases for J; bases not matched to a gene: 3. Germline CDR1 reads GTSNPN; CDR2 reads SVGIG (reference sequence). The CDR3 extends over 14 amino acids. In nucleotides, the CDR3 is TGTGCCTGGAGTGTACAAGCGGGGGGGGAGACCCAGTACTTC. Amino acids: CAWSVQAGGETQYF.

The chain joins TRBV6-5 to TRBJ1-6, with 8 bases identical to TRBD1. In germline, CDR1 is MNHEY, CDR2 SVGAGI. This CDR3 comprises 16 residues. V shed 2 bases and J 11 bases; nucleotides not matched to a gene: 11. The CDR3 is CASSYRADRGPTPLHF. CDR3 in DNA: TGTGCCAGCAGTTACCGGGCCGACAGGGGTCCGACACCCCTCCACTTT.

The chain couples TRBV19 to TRBJ1-5, with TRBD1 as a possible D gene (5 bases). CDR1 and CDR2 (germline): LNHDA, SQIVND (reference sequence). With 6 bases removed from V and 3 bases from J, the gap between germline ends came to 18 bases. CDR3 length equals 16 residues. The CDR3 bases are TGTGCCAGTAGCCCTCGGGCCGGACACAACAATCAGCCCCAGCATTTT. Encoded protein: CASSPRAGHNNQPQHF.

This clone is a singleton in its sample. The chain joins TRBV28 to TRBJ1-2; 9 positions agree with TRBD1. Germline V gene data show CDR1 as MDHEN and CDR2 as SYDVKM. V dropped 6 bases and J dropped 6; count of bases not matched to a gene: 5. The CDR3 has 13 amino acids. The CDR3 reads CASSFRDRDGYTF. DNA of the CDR3: TGTGCCAGCAGCTTCCGGGACAGGGATGGCTACACCTTC.

In its sample, this clone was seen a few times. The chain couples TRBV29-1 to TRBJ2-5; 8 nucleotides match TRBD1. Germline V gene sequence: CDR1 SQVTM, CDR2 ANQGSEA. The CDR3 extends over 13 amino acids. The ends lost 5 bases at V and 5 bases at J; junction bases unmatched: 7. CDR3 nucleotide sequence: TGCAGCGTTCGGGCAGGGGGCCGGGAGACCCAGTACTTC. This sequence encodes CSVRAGGRETQYF.

The chain carries TRBV29-1 and TRBJ2-5, with TRBD2 as a possible D gene (6 bases). The length of the CDR3 is 15 residues. Germline CDR1 SQVTM, CDR2 ANQGSEA. V lost 4 bases and J 7 bases, leaving 22 bases between the germline ends. CDR3 coding DNA: TGCAGCGTTGTTAGTGGCGGGGTACTAGTTGGGACCCAGTACTTC. Its protein product is CSVVSGGVLVGTQYF.

The chain is built from TRBV6-2 or TRBV6-3 and TRBJ1-4, with D unresolved. This CDR3 region has 11 residues. Germline CDR1 is MNHEY and CDR2 is SVGEGT. Trimming shortened V by 4 bases and J by 6 bases, and 3 bases separated the two germline ends. CDR3 sequence (DNA): TGTGCCAGCAGTTCATATGAAAAACTGTTTTTT. Its translation is CASSSYEKLFF.

This clone was counted between two and nine times. The V call is TRBV12-3 or TRBV12-4, the J call TRBJ1-1; D is unclear. This CDR3 is built from 13 residues. V dropped 3 bases and J dropped 3 bases, with 8 bases sitting between them. CDR3 in amino acids: CASSFVEYTEAFF. The DNA of the CDR3 is TGTGCCAGCAGTTTTGTGGAGTACACTGAAGCTTTCTTT.

V gene TRBV2 combines with J gene TRBJ2-5; D might be TRBD1 (6 bases). V lost 8 bases and J 5 bases, leaving 12 bases between the germline ends. CDR3 length: 12 residues. The V gene's germline CDR1 is SNHLY and CDR2 FYNNEI. In DNA form, the CDR3 reads TGTGCCAGCGCAGGGGAGTCGGAGACCCAGTACTTC. Encoded protein: CASAGESETQYF.

V and J are TRBV7-9 and TRBJ1-2; 8 bases line up with TRBD1. This CDR3 is 14 amino acids long. Germline V gene data show CDR1 as SEHNR and CDR2 as FQNEAQ (reference sequence). V lost 1 base to trimming and J lost 4 bases; unmatched junction nucleotides: 2. The CDR3 DNA reads TGTGCCAGCAGCTTAGAACAGGGGGGCTATGGCTACACCTTC. This sequence encodes CASSLEQGGYGYTF.

This clone was seen more than once but under ten times. This chain connects TRBV24-1 to TRBJ2-5, with no clear D. V shed 2 bases and J shed 0 bases, with 3 bases lying between them. Per germline, CDR1 KGHDR and CDR2 SFDVKD. This CDR3 comprises 13 residues. CDR3 DNA: TGTGCCACCAGTGATTCCTACCAAGAGACCCAGTACTTC. It encodes CATSDSYQETQYF.

Here the CDR3 reads CASSPRDSYNSPLHF. CDR3 sequence (DNA): TGTGCCAGCAGCCCCAGGGACTCCTATAATTCACCCCTCCACTTT. This chain links TRBV13 with TRBJ1-6; possible D gene TRBD1, 5 bases. Deletions cut 5 bases from V and 0 bases from J, with 8 bases between. CDR1 and CDR2 (germline): PRHDT, FYEKMQ (reference sequence). CDR3 length equals 15 residues.

The rearrangement uses TRBV10-2 and TRBJ2-3; 12 bases map to TRBD2. The CDR3 is made up of 16 amino acids. Germline-derived CDR1 and CDR2 are WSHSY and SAAADI. V shed 10 bases, J shed 6 bases, and the junction held 14 bases outside the gene matches. The CDR3 is CATKKPRTSGGDTQYF. For the CDR3, the DNA is TGCGCCACCAAAAAACCCCGTACTAGCGGGGGGGATACGCAGTATTTT.

Regarding this clone: Other DNA sequences of this sample code for an identical CDR3. The gene calls are TRBV18 and TRBJ2-7, with a weak D call TRBD2 (5 bases). CDR3 length: 13 amino acids. From germline, CDR1 is KGHSH and CDR2 LQKENI. V lost 2 bases and J lost 3, with 8 bases in between. The CDR3 protein is CASSPAGSYEQYF. CDR3 in DNA: TGTGCCAGCTCACCAGCTGGGAGCTACGAGCAGTACTTC.

Only one count was recorded for this clone. CDR3 sequence: CASSYSPPDRVNGYTF. DNA for the CDR3: TGTGCCAGCAGTTACTCCCCCCCTGACAGGGTTAACGGCTACACCTTC. V usage is TRBV6-5 and J usage is TRBJ1-2, with 7 bases identical to TRBD1. The CDR3 runs to 16 residues. J was trimmed by 8 bases and V by 0 bases; bases with no gene match: 12. The germline V gene encodes CDR1 MNHEY and CDR2 SVGAGI.

V and J are TRBV19 and TRBJ1-6, with D possibly being TRBD1 (5 bases). Between the trimmed V and J ends, which lost 8 bases and 7 bases, there was a span of 15 bases. The CDR3 consists of 14 residues. Germline V gene sequence: CDR1 LNHDA, CDR2 SQIVND (reference sequence). The CDR3 region is CASAGVGGNSPLHF. The CDR3, as DNA: TGTGCCAGTGCCGGAGTCGGGGGGAATTCACCCCTCCACTTT. Supplemented by reference TRBV19 and TRBJ1-6, the full variable domain reads DGGITQSPKYLFRKEGQNVTLSCEQNLNHDAMYWYRQDPGQGLRLIYYSQIVNDFQKGDIAEGYSVSREKKESFPLTVTSAQKNPTAFYLCASAGVGGNSPLHFGNGTRLTVT.

The chain is built from TRBV11-2 and TRBJ2-3; D uncertain. The length of the CDR3 is 12 residues. Trimming cost V 0 bases and J 4 bases, with 2 bases left between them. The germline CDR1 and CDR2 sequences are SGHAT and FQNNGV. Here the CDR3 DNA reads TGTGCCAGCAGCTTAGACTCAGATACGCAGTATTTT. Its protein product is CASSLDSDTQYF.

This clone was observed a single time. The rearrangement uses TRBV4-3 and TRBJ2-7, with 12 nucleotides matching TRBD1. The germline CDR1 and CDR2 sequences are LGHNA and YSLEER. The V segment lost 2 bases and the J segment 5 bases; nucleotides outside the gene matches: 4. The CDR3 is 15 amino acids. Here the CDR3 reads CASSQTGTGGHEQYF. DNA of the CDR3: TGCGCCAGCAGCCAAACCGGGACAGGGGGCCACGAGCAGTACTTC.

The chain is built from TRBV7-9 and TRBJ2-2; D is unresolved. The V end was cut by 5 bases, the J end by 7 bases, with 8 bases between. Germline CDR1 and CDR2: SEHNR and FQNEAQ (reference sequence). CDR3 length equals 12 residues. The CDR3 nucleotides read TGTGCCAGCAGCCCCGAGAACGGGGAGCTGTTTTTT. Its translation is CASSPENGELFF. Full variable domain (remainder filled in from reference TRBV7-9 and TRBJ2-2): DTGVSQNPRHKITKRGQNVTFRCDPISEHNRLYWYRQTLGQGPEFLTYFQNEAQLEKSRLLSDRFSAERPKGSFSTLEIQRTEQGDSAMYLCASSPENGELFFGEGSRLTVL.

The chain is built from TRBV5-1 and TRBJ1-1; 8 positions agree with TRBD1. There are 14 residues in the CDR3. Per germline, CDR1 SGHRS and CDR2 YFSETQ. V was clipped by 4 bases and J by 6 bases; unmatched bases: 8. The CDR3 nucleotides are TGCGCCAGCAGCCCAGGGGGCGCGGAGTCTGAAGCTTTCTTT. It specifies CASSPGGAESEAFF.

This chain uses TRBV7-8 with TRBJ2-3, with unresolved D. The germline V gene encodes CDR1 SGHVS and CDR2 FQNEAQ. The CDR3 covers 14 residues. V was pared by 0 bases and J by 2 bases, with 6 bases between. The chain's CDR3 is CASSLAYFTDTQYF. In nucleotides, the CDR3 is TGTGCCAGCAGCTTAGCGTATTTCACAGATACGCAGTATTTT.

This chain uses TRBV2 with TRBJ2-2; TRBD1 agrees at 10 bases. CDR3 size: 15 residues. The V gene's germline CDR1 is SNHLY and CDR2 FYNNEI. Trimming at V came to 6 bases and at J to 7 bases, leaving 8 bases not matched to a gene. CDR3 sequence reads: CASSLDRGPVGELFF. CDR3 DNA sequence: TGTGCCAGCAGCCTCGACAGGGGGCCTGTCGGGGAGCTGTTTTTT.

This chain connects TRBV5-4 to TRBJ1-6; 7 positions match TRBD1. The V and J ends lost 4 bases and 6 bases, in that order; junction bases with no gene match: 7. The germline gives CDR1 SGHNT, CDR2 YYREEE (reference sequence). The CDR3 runs to 15 residues. In DNA form, the CDR3 reads TGTGCCAGCAGCGACCGACAGGGCGGTAATTCACCCCTCCACTTT. It translates to CASSDRQGGNSPLHF.

The CDR3 DNA follows: TGCGCCAGCAGCCAACGGGAGGGCCGGAGGGGAGATACGCAGTATTTT. This translates into CASSQREGRRGDTQYF. The chain is built from TRBV4-1 and TRBJ2-3; 8 bases line up with TRBD2. Germline CDR1 is MGHRA and CDR2 is YSYEKL. This CDR3 comprises 16 residues. V lost 2 bases to trimming and J lost 5 bases; unmatched junction nucleotides: 9.

V and J are TRBV11-3 and TRBJ2-3, with a tentative D call TRBD1 (5 bases). This CDR3 region has 18 residues. Germline CDR1 is SGHNT and CDR2 is YENEEA. Deletions cut 0 bases from V and 0 bases from J, with 16 bases between. For the CDR3, the DNA is TGTGCCAGCAGCTTAGAGGCAGGGTACCTGGCTAGCACAGATACGCAGTATTTT. Translation: CASSLEAGYLASTDTQYF.

This clone was detected only a few times. The genes are TRBV7-3 and TRBJ1-6; 7 bases line up with TRBD1. The CDR3 sequence is 14 residues long. After removal of 5 bases from V and 7 bases from J, the junction contained 5 bases not matched to a gene. Germline V gene lookup returns CDR1 SGHTA and CDR2 FQGTGA. This CDR3 is CASSLTGRNSPLHF. Written as DNA, the CDR3 is TGTGCCAGCAGCCTGACAGGGCGAAATTCACCCCTCCACTTT.